The 5 T cell receptor beta chains listed next were all sequenced from one sample in a study of blood T cells in healthy people across ages (dated by TCRdb to the mid-2010s). The library was generated by 5' RACE. Sequencing was carried out with an Illumina HiSeq 2500. A second PCR of roughly 7 to 11 cycles was performed with a sample-barcoded 5' primer and a J-beta primer mix. TCRdb reanalyzed the raw reads on its own, using fastp at Q25 for trimming and MiXCR for clone calling, and kept in-frame beta chains. Rows with a matching CDR3 protein are joined into one entry that keeps the most common DNA and genes. For this sample there are 1.5 million to 1.8 million distinct CDR3 sequences; approximately 39% appear just once. About 4% of the sample comes from the top ten. Source material: blood. The receptors were gathered from a woman between 18 and 30 years old in good health.

This clonotype was found a few times. The chain carries TRBV20-1 and TRBJ2-1; D is perhaps TRBD1 or TRBD2 (5 bases each). V lost 5 bases, J lost 5 bases, and 16 bases lay in between. Germline V gives CDR1 DFQATT, CDR2 SNEGSKA (reference sequence). This CDR3 has 14 amino acids. CDR3 residues: CSAQADTGHNEQFF. CDR3 sequence (DNA): TGCAGTGCTCAAGCGGACACGGGGCACAATGAGCAGTTCTTC.

V is TRBV7-8 and J is TRBJ2-5, with D perhaps matching TRBD1 (5 bases). Per germline, CDR1 SGHVS and CDR2 FQNEAQ. Trimming stripped 4 bases from V and 1 base from J, with 16 bases between. The CDR3 length is 16 residues. The CDR3 loop is CASSSWATVGQETQYF. In DNA form, the CDR3 reads TGTGCCAGCAGCTCGTGGGCGACAGTGGGCCAAGAGACCCAGTACTTC.

The chain has TRBV7-2 and TRBJ1-2; the D gene is possibly TRBD1 (6 bases). The CDR3 contains 14 residues. V lost 1 base, J lost 8 bases, and 14 bases lay in between. Germline V lookup: CDR1 SGHTA, CDR2 FQGNSA. The CDR3 region has the DNA TGTGCCAGCAGCTTAGAATGGGGGGCAAAGGGCTACACCTTC. This encodes CASSLEWGAKGYTF.

The sample holds one count of this clonotype. At one boundary the junction diverges from the germline segment, which might be a read error. The J gene is TRBJ2-6, the V gene TRBV4-3, with D maybe TRBD1 (6 bases). CDR1 is LGHNA, CDR2 YSLEER, per germline. The CDR3 is 18 amino acids. The CDR3 nucleotides are TGCGCCAGCAGCCAAGTGGACCAGGGGCCCTCTAGGGCCAACGTCCTGACTTTC. It yields the protein CASSQVDQGPSRANVLTF.

A single count supports this clonotype. V usage is TRBV7-9 and J usage is TRBJ1-5, with no clear D. Germline V gene lookup returns CDR1 SEHNR and CDR2 FQNEAQ (reference sequence). V lost 5 bases, J lost 5 bases, and 16 bases lay in between. This CDR3 is built from 15 residues. The CDR3 loop is CASSPGLTAYQPQHF. The CDR3 coding sequence is TGTGCCAGCAGCCCCGGACTGACGGCCTATCAGCCCCAGCATTTT.